Below are 23 T cell receptor beta chains sequenced from a single sample in a study of metastatic and nonmetastatic thyroid tumors. TCRdb reanalyzed the PCR reads with MiXCR. The table shows around 26,000 clones, with approximately 20% occurring only once. Thyroid surgery was preceded by no treatment in any patient. Material: adjacent normal tissue. These TCRs come from a female donor with papillary thyroid cancer or a benign thyroid nodule (not recorded which). Some clones in this sample may be carry-over from other donors' samples.

Only one count was recorded for this clone. It may be a read error: a sequence one base away is much more abundant. The CDR3 bases are TGTGCCAGCAGCTTAGGACTAGCGGGAGGGCAAGATACCCAGTACTTC. It translates to CASSLGLAGGQDTQYF. The V and J genes are TRBV7-9 and TRBJ2-5; 14 nucleotides match TRBD2. Germline CDR1 SEHNR, CDR2 FQNEAQ (reference sequence). CDR3 size: 16 residues.

This clone was counted many times. The CDR3 DNA sequence: TGTGCCAGCAGCTGGGCCGGGACTAGCGCGTACGAGCAGTACTTC. It encodes CASSWAGTSAYEQYF. The genes are TRBV5-6 and TRBJ2-7; 10 nucleotides match TRBD2. Trimming took 3 bases from V and 4 from J; bases not matched to a gene: 7. In germline, CDR1 is SGHDT, CDR2 YYEEEE. The CDR3 runs 15 residues.

This clone is labeled as medium-sized. The chain joins TRBV6-6 to TRBJ1-1; the D is unclear. Trimming cost V 0 bases and J 4 bases, with 9 bases left between them. From germline, CDR1 is MNHNY and CDR2 SVGAGI (reference sequence). There are 14 residues in the CDR3. The chain's CDR3 is CASSYSIGSTEAFF. The CDR3, as DNA: TGTGCCAGCAGTTACTCGATCGGGAGCACTGAAGCTTTCTTT.

As regards this clone: A junction boundary mismatches the germline segment, possibly from a read error. The V gene is TRBV6-1, the J gene TRBJ2-2; 7 bases agree with TRBD1. CDR3 length equals 15 residues. CDR1 is MNHNS and CDR2 is SASEGT in the germline V gene. CDR3 DNA sequence: TGTGCAAGCAGTCAGGCCAGGGGGAACACCGGGGAGATGTTTTTT. It is translated as CASSQARGNTGEMFF.

This clone is classed as medium-sized. The chain carries TRBV6-4 and TRBJ1-1; 8 positions match TRBD1. J gave up 4 bases and V 7 bases, and 8 bases lay outside the gene matches. The CDR3 spans 14 residues. Germline CDR1 MRHNA, CDR2 SNTAGT. The CDR3 DNA sequence: TGTGCCAGCAAACCCCAGGGGGCAGGCACTGAAGCTTTCTTT. This encodes CASKPQGAGTEAFF.

Points on this clone: One end of the junction is discordant with germline, which a read error may explain. V usage is TRBV19 and J usage is TRBJ1-1, with TRBD1 identical over 7 bases. The germline V gene has CDR1 LNHDA and CDR2 SQIVND (reference sequence). This CDR3 is built from 13 residues. The CDR3 DNA reads TGTGCCAGTAGTAGCAGGGAGGGGGCTGAAGCCTTATTT. This sequence encodes CASSSREGAEALF.

This clone was observed many times. The chain is built from TRBV7-8 and TRBJ2-7, with 7 bases that match TRBD1. CDR1 is SGHVS and CDR2 is FQNEAQ in the germline V gene. The CDR3 sequence is 14 residues long. V lost 4 bases to trimming and J lost 6 bases; unmatched junction nucleotides: 9. The CDR3 protein is CASSYGDSLAEQYF. The CDR3 nucleotides read TGTGCCAGCAGCTACGGGGACAGCCTAGCCGAGCAGTACTTC.

This clone showed up just a few times. This rearrangement joins TRBV6-1 to TRBJ2-7; D gene ambiguous. The CDR3 has 15 amino acids. The germline V gene has CDR1 MNHNS and CDR2 SASEGT. The V gene lost 6 bases and the J gene lost 4 bases, with 19 bases spanning the gap. In DNA, the CDR3 is TGTGCCAGCAGCATTAGGGCTACAGCATTATACGAGCAGTACTTC. As protein: CASSIRATALYEQYF.

The V gene is TRBV28, the J gene TRBJ2-7; 7 bases fit TRBD2. J gave up 4 bases and V 3 bases, and 9 bases lay outside the gene matches. The germline V gene encodes CDR1 MDHEN and CDR2 SYDVKM. The CDR3 loop spans 15 amino acids. The DNA for the CDR3 is TGTGCCAGCAGTTTGGCTAGCGGAGCGCAATACGAGCAGTACTTC. Amino acids: CASSLASGAQYEQYF.

This clone showed up many times. This chain uses TRBV4-1 with TRBJ1-2, with no clear D. The CDR3 has 16 amino acids. The ends were cut back, 0 bases at V and 4 bases at J, with 15 bases in the middle. Looked up from germline, CDR1 is MGHRA and CDR2 is YSYEKL. This CDR3 reads CASSQDPGSLFYGYTF. The CDR3 DNA follows: TGCGCCAGCAGCCAAGATCCCGGCTCTCTCTTCTATGGCTACACCTTC.

This sequence joins TRBV7-2 and TRBJ2-7, with 10 bases matching TRBD1. This CDR3 region has 15 residues. The trim removed 5 bases at V and 2 bases at J, leaving 6 bases unmatched. CDR1 and CDR2 from the germline V gene are SGHTA and FQGNSA. CDR3 sequence: CASSLGGTGAYEQYF. CDR3 in DNA: TGTGCCAGCAGCCTAGGGGGGACAGGGGCCTACGAGCAGTACTTC.

A few counts support this clone. The junction shows a germline mismatch at one end, possibly a read error. V gene TRBV12-3 or TRBV12-4 combines with J gene TRBJ1-1; D gene ambiguous. This CDR3 has 14 amino acids. CDR3 sequence: CASSLPRMNTVALF. The DNA for the CDR3 is TGTGCCAGCAGTTTACCGAGGATGAACACTGTAGCTTTATTT.

In regard to this clone: This may arise from a read error, as a much more abundant clone is one base away. The chain has TRBV11-3 and TRBJ2-3; 10 positions match TRBD2. The CDR3 is 16 amino acids. Trimming removed 5 bases from V and 3 bases from J; junction bases left unmatched: 8. CDR1 is SGHNT, CDR2 YENEEA, per germline. This CDR3 reads CASSLNLAGVTDTQYF. CDR3 nucleotide sequence: TGTGCCAGCAGCCTAAATCTAGCGGGGGTTACAGATACGCAGTATTTT.

In this sample, this clone turned up many times. The V call is TRBV7-3, the J call TRBJ1-1, with 7 bases aligning to TRBD1. Germline-derived CDR1 and CDR2 are SGHTA and FQGTGA. V shed 8 bases and J 1 base; nucleotides not matched to a gene: 7. There are 14 residues in the CDR3. DNA for the CDR3: TGTGCCAGCCGCCGGACAGGTCAGAACACTGAAGCTTTCTTT. This sequence encodes CASRRTGQNTEAFF.

This clone is labeled as medium-sized. This chain links TRBV6-1 with TRBJ1-5; TRBD1 matches at 7 bases. CDR1 is MNHNS, CDR2 SASEGT, per germline. Trimming at V came to 5 bases and at J to 6 bases, leaving 7 bases not matched to a gene. The CDR3 has 14 residues. CDR3 sequence reads: CASSLTGIGQPQHF. Written as DNA, the CDR3 is TGTGCCAGCAGTCTGACAGGGATAGGTCAGCCCCAGCATTTT.

This rearrangement joins TRBV28 to TRBJ1-1; tentatively, D is TRBD1 (5 bases). Germline V gene data show CDR1 as MDHEN and CDR2 as SYDVKM. With 5 bases removed from V and 2 bases from J, the gap between germline ends came to 15 bases. The CDR3 has 15 amino acids. Written as DNA, the CDR3 is TGTGCCAGCAGTCCGGGGACTTCGGGAAACACTGAAGCTTTCTTT. Translation gives CASSPGTSGNTEAFF.

CDR3 in DNA: TGTGCCAGCAGAATCGGGGGGGCCTCGGAAGATACGCAGTATTTT. Its protein is CASRIGGASEDTQYF. This chain joins TRBV28 and TRBJ2-3; 8 nucleotides line up with TRBD2. CDR3 length: 15 amino acids. The junction had 10 bases not matched to a gene; V was cut back by 6 bases and J by 5 bases. CDR1 MDHEN and CDR2 SYDVKM come from the germline V gene. Together with reference TRBV28 and TRBJ2-3, the CDR3 gives the full variable domain: DVKVTQSSRYLVKRTGEKVFLECVQDMDHENMFWYRQDPGLGLRLIYFSYDVKMKEKGDIPEGYSVSREKKERFSLILESASTNQTSMYLCASRIGGASEDTQYFGPGTRLTVL.

This clone was seen many times. The rearrangement uses TRBV11-3 and TRBJ2-3; 7 positions agree with TRBD2. This CDR3 comprises 16 residues. Germline V gene sequence: CDR1 SGHNT, CDR2 YENEEA. Germline trimming cut 5 bases from V and 7 bases from J; bases unmatched to any gene: 15. This CDR3 is CASSPPRGVMKYTQYF. The CDR3 DNA reads TGTGCCAGCAGCCCACCCCGGGGGGTGATGAAGTATACGCAGTATTTT.

This clone has a count of ten or more. The chain links TRBV20-1 to TRBJ2-7; 9 bases are a match to TRBD1. Per the germline V gene, CDR1 is DFQATT and CDR2 is SNEGSKA (reference sequence). The CDR3 runs 13 residues. Trimming at V came to 7 bases and at J to 6 bases, leaving 10 bases not matched to a gene. CDR3 residues: CSVNRDRAGEQYF. The CDR3 DNA is TGCAGTGTTAACCGGGACAGGGCTGGCGAGCAGTACTTC.

This clone is medium-sized by share. This sequence joins TRBV27 and TRBJ2-1; TRBD1 might be the D (6 bases). Germline V gene sequence: CDR1 MNHEY, CDR2 SMNVEV (reference sequence). V dropped 5 bases and J dropped 4 bases, with 12 bases sitting between them. The CDR3 contains 14 residues. DNA for the CDR3: TGTGCCAGCAGTCCCGTGGGACAATACAATGAGCAGTTCTTC. Translated: CASSPVGQYNEQFF.

As regards this clone: This may be a read error: a much more frequent sequence differs by one nucleotide. The genes are TRBV3-1 and TRBJ1-3; D gene uncertain. Germline V gene sequence: CDR1 LGHDT, CDR2 YNNKEL (reference sequence). The CDR3 totals 15 residues. CDR3 sequence (DNA): TGTGCCAGCAGCCAGTATGGGGAAGGTGGAAACACCATGTATTTT. Residues: CASSQYGEGGNTMYF.

In this sample, this clone turned up many times. The chain couples TRBV5-4 to TRBJ2-7, with a possible D match to TRBD2 (5 bases). Trimming shortened V by 2 bases and J by 0 bases, and 18 bases separated the two germline ends. The CDR3 has 17 residues. The germline CDR1 and CDR2 sequences are SGHNT and YYREEE (reference sequence). CDR3 in DNA: TGTGCCAGCAGCTTACCCCTGTTTAGCGCCAACTCCTACGAGCAGTACTTC. It codes for CASSLPLFSANSYEQYF.

Ten or more counts support this clone. The rearrangement uses TRBV18 and TRBJ1-4; the D is unclear. Germline loops: CDR1 KGHSH, CDR2 LQKENI. There are 13 residues in the CDR3. V lost 3 bases and J lost 7, with 9 bases in between. Here the CDR3 DNA reads TGTGCCAGCTCACCCGTGGGCGGTGAAAAACTGTTTTTT. Its protein is CASSPVGGEKLFF.